These T cell receptor beta chains were read from a single sample in a study of T cell responses to AZD1222 COVID-19 vaccine. Sequenced by immunoSEQ multiplex PCR; TCRdb stores in-frame clones only, minus some. The data contain some 42,000 clones, approximately 88% of them singletons. This sample comprised peripheral blood, obtained 28 days after the second AZD1222 dose. These receptors all stem from an adult who received the AZD1222 COVID-19 vaccine. Each CDR3 is given with its conserved first and last residue. D genes are given only for firm matches. Rows may omit the clone size; those that give it use once, few, many or a size class.

CDR3aa | CDR3nt | j_gene | abundance | d_gene | v_gene
CSVEDWGAGRYGYTF | TGCAGCGTTGAAGACTGGGGTGCCGGGCGTTATGGCTACACCTTC | TRBJ1-2 | NA | NA | TRBV29-1
CASSSKAGGLYNEQFF | TGTGCCAGCAGCAGTAAAGCGGGGGGTTTATACAATGAGCAGTTCTTC | TRBJ2-1 | once | TRBD2 | TRBV5-4
CASSGTGGMDTQYF | TGTGCCAGCAGCGGGACAGGGGGCATGGATACGCAGTATTTT | TRBJ2-3 | NA | TRBD1 | TRBV2
CASSLFGNTEAFF | TGCGCCAGCAGCTTGTTTGGGAACACTGAAGCTTTCTTT | TRBJ1-1 | NA | NA | TRBV5-1
CASTDRAVDTQYF | TGTGCCAGTACCGACAGGGCGGTAGATACGCAGTATTTT | TRBJ2-3 | NA | TRBD1 | TRBV19
CASSQGSVNTEAFF | TGTGCCAGCAGCCAAGGTTCGGTGAACACTGAAGCTTTCTTT | TRBJ1-1 | once | NA | TRBV4-2
CASSLPQSNEKLFF | TGTGCCAGCAGCTTACCGCAGAGTAATGAAAAACTGTTTTTT | TRBJ1-4 | once | NA | TRBV7-9
CASSQDNRRNTEAFF | TGTGCCAGCAGCCAAGATAACAGGAGGAACACTGAAGCTTTCTTT | TRBJ1-1 | NA | NA | TRBV3-1/TRBV3-2
CASSFMGELFF | TGTGCCAGCAGCTTCATGGGGGAGCTGTTTTTT | TRBJ2-2 | NA | NA | TRBV7-9
CASSGQDGGNTIYF | TGTGCCAGCAGCGGACAGGACGGTGGAAACACCATATATTTT | TRBJ1-3 | NA | NA | TRBV9
CASSQKTGISGNTIYF | TGTGCCAGCAGCCAGAAGACAGGGATCTCTGGAAACACCATATATTTT | TRBJ1-3 | NA | TRBD1 | TRBV3-1/TRBV3-2
CASSFGGAHYEQYF | TGTGCCAGCAGTTTTGGGGGGGCGCACTACGAGCAGTACTTC | TRBJ2-7 | NA | NA | TRBV28
CASSQIRQGVYGYTF | TGTGCCAGCAGCCAAATACGACAGGGCGTCTATGGCTACACCTTC | TRBJ1-2 | NA | TRBD1 | TRBV4-2
CASSVEGGGARLQDTQYF | TGTGCCAGCAGCGTAGAGGGCGGGGGGGCCCGGTTGCAAGATACGCAGTATTTT | TRBJ2-3 | medium-sized | TRBD2 | TRBV9
CASSPGGGYTF | TGTGCCAGCAGTCCGGGGGGTGGCTACACCTTC | TRBJ1-2 | NA | NA | TRBV6-5
CASSQVGLAGILTDTQYF | TGTGCCAGCAGCCAAGTTGGCCTAGCGGGAATCCTCACAGATACGCAGTATTTT | TRBJ2-3 | NA | TRBD2 | TRBV4-2
CSATGNEQFF | TGCAGTGCTACGGGGAATGAGCAGTTCTTC | TRBJ2-1 | NA | NA | TRBV20-1
CASSLAGQFQETQYF | TGCGCCAGCAGCTTGGCCGGGCAGTTCCAAGAGACCCAGTACTTC | TRBJ2-5 | NA | NA | TRBV5-1
CASSLRLRGSDNSPLHF | TGTGCCAGCAGCTTAAGATTAAGGGGGTCGGATAATTCACCCCTCCACTTT | TRBJ1-6 | NA | NA | TRBV7-3
CASSLGGALYEQYF | TGCGCCAGCAGCTTAGGGGGGGCCCTCTACGAGCAGTACTTC | TRBJ2-7 | few | NA | TRBV5-1
CASSRGSYEQYF | TGTGCCAGCAGCCGCGGATCCTACGAGCAGTACTTC | TRBJ2-7 | NA | NA | TRBV3-1/TRBV3-2
CASSIGTDTEAFF | TGTGCCAGTAGTATAGGGACCGACACTGAAGCTTTCTTT | TRBJ1-1 | few | NA | TRBV19
CASGLVLSGAAEQFF | TGTGCTAGTGGTTTGGTCCTAAGCGGGGCGGCGGAGCAGTTCTTC | TRBJ2-1 | NA | TRBD2 | TRBV12-5
CSASPGVNQPQHF | TGCAGTGCTAGTCCAGGGGTCAATCAGCCCCAGCATTTT | TRBJ1-5 | NA | NA | TRBV20-1
CASSLLGSSYEQYF | TGTGCCAGCAGCTTGTTGGGGAGCTCCTACGAGCAGTACTTC | TRBJ2-7 | NA | NA | TRBV5-5
CASSYSSSPNYGYTF | TGTGCCAGCAGTTACTCGAGTAGTCCTAACTATGGCTACACCTTC | TRBJ1-2 | NA | NA | TRBV6-6
CASSQVVSSAVSGNTIYF | TGTGCCAGCAGCCAAGTAGTCAGCTCTGCCGTCTCTGGAAACACCATATATTTT | TRBJ1-3 | NA | NA | TRBV3-1/TRBV3-2
CASSLIGQPNTGELFF | TGTGCCAGCAGCTTAATCGGACAGCCGAACACCGGGGAGCTGTTTTTT | TRBJ2-2 | NA | NA | TRBV7-2
CASSQPGNTEAFF | TGTGCCAGCAGTCAGCCGGGGAACACTGAAGCTTTCTTT | TRBJ1-1 | NA | NA | TRBV28
CASSNRDSSYEQYF | TGTGCCAGCAGCAACAGAGATAGCTCCTACGAGCAGTACTTC | TRBJ2-7 | NA | NA | TRBV21-1
CASSVGLRNEKLFF | TGCGCCAGCAGCGTGGGACTCCGGAATGAAAAACTGTTTTTT | TRBJ1-4 | NA | NA | TRBV5-1
CASSLVVVGNEQFF | TGCGCCAGCAGCTTGGTAGTAGTGGGCAATGAGCAGTTCTTC | TRBJ2-1 | NA | NA | TRBV5-1
CASSPWDNSYEQYF | TGCGCCAGCAGCCCTTGGGACAACTCCTACGAGCAGTACTTC | TRBJ2-7 | NA | NA | TRBV4-1
CAIGTYTGELFF | TGTGCGATCGGGACTTACACCGGGGAGCTGTTTTTT | TRBJ2-2 | NA | NA | TRBV27
CASVFLGTEAFF | TGTGCCAGCGTATTCCTGGGCACTGAAGCTTTCTTT | TRBJ1-1 | NA | NA | TRBV5-5
CASSPRSPGTDTQYF | TGTGCCAGCAGCCCCCGGTCCCCGGGCACAGATACGCAGTATTTT | TRBJ2-3 | NA | NA | TRBV7-2
CSVVWGRGAFF | TGCAGCGTTGTATGGGGCAGGGGAGCTTTCTTT | TRBJ1-1 | few | NA | TRBV29-1
CASSPLVQTYNEQFF | TGTGCCAGCAGCCCCCTCGTCCAGACTTACAATGAGCAGTTCTTC | TRBJ2-1 | NA | NA | TRBV11-2
CASSFVSRGYTDTQYF | TGTGCCAGCAGCTTCGTTTCGCGGGGGTACACGGATACGCAGTATTTT | TRBJ2-3 | NA | TRBD2 | TRBV3-1/TRBV3-2
CASSTEAGELFF | TGTGCCAGCAGTACCGAAGCCGGGGAGCTGTTTTTT | TRBJ2-2 | NA | NA | TRBV2
CASSTGGGWNEQFF | TGTGCCAGCAGCACTGGCGGGGGCTGGAATGAGCAGTTCTTC | TRBJ2-1 | NA | NA | TRBV6-5
CASSGSGSTYEQYF | TGTGCCAGCTCAGGATCCGGGTCGACCTACGAGCAGTACTTC | TRBJ2-7 | once | NA | TRBV18
CASGKGTGSSYEQYF | TGCGCCAGCGGTAAAGGGACAGGGAGCTCCTACGAGCAGTACTTC | TRBJ2-7 | NA | TRBD1 | TRBV4-1
CASTHQANTEAFF | TGTGCCAGTACCCACCAGGCAAACACTGAAGCTTTCTTT | TRBJ1-1 | NA | NA | TRBV19
CASSSSTGAAAYEQYF | TGCGCCAGCAGCTCCTCAACAGGGGCCGCCGCCTACGAGCAGTACTTC | TRBJ2-7 | NA | TRBD1 | TRBV5-1
CASSQLGGNNQPQHF | TGCGCCAGCAGCCAGCTGGGGGGGAACAATCAGCCCCAGCATTTT | TRBJ1-5 | NA | NA | TRBV5-1
CASKEGLSSGNTIYF | TGCGCCAGCAAAGAGGGACTTTCCTCTGGAAACACCATATATTTT | TRBJ1-3 | NA | NA | TRBV5-1
CAISENRGDEQYF | TGTGCCATCAGTGAGAACAGGGGGGACGAGCAGTACTTC | TRBJ2-7 | NA | TRBD1 | TRBV10-3
CASTRTGNSNQPQHF | TGTGCCAGCACCAGGACAGGGAATAGCAATCAGCCCCAGCATTTT | TRBJ1-5 | NA | TRBD1 | TRBV6-5